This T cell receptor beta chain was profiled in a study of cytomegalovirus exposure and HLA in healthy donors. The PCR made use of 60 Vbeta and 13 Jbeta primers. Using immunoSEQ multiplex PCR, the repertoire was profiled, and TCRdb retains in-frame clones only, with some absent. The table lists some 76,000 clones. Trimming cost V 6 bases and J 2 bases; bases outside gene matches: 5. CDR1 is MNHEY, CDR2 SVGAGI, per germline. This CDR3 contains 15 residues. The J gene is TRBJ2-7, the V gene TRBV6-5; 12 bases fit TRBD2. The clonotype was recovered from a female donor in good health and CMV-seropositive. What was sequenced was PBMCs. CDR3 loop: CASRELAGGAYEQYF. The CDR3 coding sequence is TGTGCCAGCAGAGAACTAGCGGGGGGAGCCTACGAGCAGTACTTC.